Sequencing of this T cell receptor (beta chain) was carried out in a study of blood T cell repertoires in COVID-19. The CDR3 contains 14 residues. V was pared by 4 bases and J by 1 base, with 10 bases between. Germline values: CDR1 SGDLS, CDR2 YYNGEE. The assay was immunoSEQ multiplex PCR, and TCRdb's table has in-frame clones only and misses some. The table shows a few hundred thousand clones, with 88% occurring only once. Sequencing was performed on PBMCs or T cells enriched from blood (not recorded which). The V call is TRBV9, the J call TRBJ2-3; the D is unclear. This clonotype was obtained from a woman aged 45-65 years who had recovered from COVID-19. The CDR3 region is CASSIQERTDTQYF. DNA of the CDR3: TGTGCCAGCAGCATCCAAGAGCGCACAGATACGCAGTATTTT.